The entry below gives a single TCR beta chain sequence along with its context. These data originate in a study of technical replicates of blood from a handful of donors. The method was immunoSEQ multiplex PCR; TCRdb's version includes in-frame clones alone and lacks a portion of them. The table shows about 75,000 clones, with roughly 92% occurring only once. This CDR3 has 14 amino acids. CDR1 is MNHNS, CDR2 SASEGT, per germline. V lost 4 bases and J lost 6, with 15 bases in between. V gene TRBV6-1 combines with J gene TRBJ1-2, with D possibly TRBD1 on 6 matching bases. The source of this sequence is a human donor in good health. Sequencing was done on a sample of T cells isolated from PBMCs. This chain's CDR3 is CASSAEGGGNGYTF. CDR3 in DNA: TGTGCCAGCAGTGCCGAAGGGGGAGGGAATGGCTACACCTTC.